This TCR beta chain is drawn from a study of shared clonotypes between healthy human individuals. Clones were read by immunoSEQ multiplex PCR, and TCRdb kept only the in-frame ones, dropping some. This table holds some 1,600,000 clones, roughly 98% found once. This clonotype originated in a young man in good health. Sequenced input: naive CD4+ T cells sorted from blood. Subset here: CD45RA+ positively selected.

CDR3 sequence: CASSEGLPLNSYEQYF. For the CDR3, the DNA is TGTGCCAGCAGTGAAGGCCTACCACTGAACTCCTACGAGCAGTACTTC. J is TRBJ2-7 and V is TRBV6-1, with D unresolved. This CDR3 is built from 16 residues. Between the trimmed V and J ends, which lost 1 base and 0 bases, there was a span of 13 bases. Germline lookup yields CDR1 MNHNS and CDR2 SASEGT.